Listed here are 27 T cell receptor beta chains from one sample, sequenced in a study of T cell responses to AZD1222 COVID-19 vaccine. Libraries were prepared by immunoSEQ multiplex PCR; TCRdb keeps only in-frame clonotypes and omits some of them. The data hold about 39,000 clones, with just over 85% observed a single time. This material consisted of peripheral blood, taken 28 days after the second dose of the MenACWY control vaccine. All receptors come from an adult who received the MenACWY meningococcal vaccine as a control.

This clone was counted once. The chain has TRBV27 and TRBJ2-7, with D perhaps TRBD1 (5 bases). Trimming stripped 4 bases from V and 6 bases from J, with 19 bases between. Germline assignment: CDR1 MNHEY and CDR2 SMNVEV (reference sequence). The CDR3 has 15 amino acids. Written as DNA, the CDR3 is TGTGCCAGCAGTTATGCCCTAGGGGCGGTTCCCGAGCAGTACTTC. Amino acid sequence: CASSYALGAVPEQYF.

This clone was detected once. V is TRBV14 and J is TRBJ2-3; D is perhaps TRBD2 (6 bases). This CDR3 region has 15 residues. The V gene lost 4 bases and the J gene lost 4 bases, with 15 bases spanning the gap. CDR1 and CDR2 (germline): SGHDN, FVKESK. CDR3 region: CASSPWTIRSDTQYF. DNA of the CDR3: TGTGCCAGCAGCCCGTGGACTATTAGGTCAGATACGCAGTATTTT. The whole variable domain, filled in from reference TRBV14 and TRBJ2-3, reads EAGVTQFPSHSVIEKGQTVTLRCDPISGHDNLYWYRRVMGKEIKFLLHFVKESKQDESGMPNNRFLAERTGGTYSTLKVQPAELEDSGVYFCASSPWTIRSDTQYFGPGTRLTVL.

The chain couples TRBV12-3 or TRBV12-4 to TRBJ2-6; D is possibly TRBD1 (5 bases). V was trimmed by 7 bases and J by 4 bases, leaving 8 bases between them. The CDR3 totals 13 residues. The CDR3, as DNA: TGTGCCAGCACTAGACAGGGGGCCAACGTCCTGACTTTC. It is translated as CASTRQGANVLTF.

The J gene is TRBJ1-3, the V gene TRBV9, with 7 bases aligning to TRBD1. The CDR3 runs 15 residues. The V segment lost 3 bases and the J segment 0 bases; nucleotides outside the gene matches: 3. Germline V CDR1 and CDR2: SGDLS, YYNGEE. The chain's CDR3 is CASSEQGLSGNTIYF. CDR3 bases: TGTGCCAGCAGCGAACAGGGGCTCTCTGGAAACACCATATATTTT. The full variable domain, with the rest looked up from reference TRBV9 and TRBJ1-3, is DSGVTQTPKHLITATGQRVTLRCSPRSGDLSVYWYQQSLDQGLQFLIQYYNGEERAKGNILERFSAQQFPDLHSELNLSSLELGDSALYFCASSEQGLSGNTIYFGEGSWLTVV.

V gene TRBV9 combines with J gene TRBJ1-4; D gene ambiguous. This CDR3 has 14 amino acids. Trimming removed 3 bases from V and 4 bases from J, with 10 bases in between. CDR1 is SGDLS, CDR2 YYNGEE, per germline. The DNA for the CDR3 is TGTGCCAGCAGCGAGGCAGGCCGTAATGAAAAACTGTTTTTT. Protein product: CASSEAGRNEKLFF.

This chain links TRBV24-1 with TRBJ2-3; TRBD2 matches 8 bases. The CDR3 consists of 16 residues. Germline-derived CDR1 and CDR2 are KGHDR and SFDVKD. Trimming cost V 3 bases and J 0 bases; bases outside gene matches: 4. The chain's CDR3 is CATSDPRLASTDTQYF. CDR3 in DNA: TGTGCCACCAGTGATCCACGACTAGCGAGCACAGATACGCAGTATTTT.

The rearrangement joins TRBV7-3 to TRBJ2-5; D is ambiguous. Germline CDR1 is SGHTA and CDR2 is FQGTGA. This CDR3 has 13 residues. The V gene lost 3 bases and the J gene lost 5 bases, with 10 bases spanning the gap. CDR3: CASSLGFSETQYF. As DNA, the CDR3 is TGTGCCAGCAGCTTGGGGTTCTCTGAGACCCAGTACTTC.

The chain uses TRBV5-4 and TRBJ1-4; 8 bases are a match to TRBD1. V was pared by 9 bases and J by 5 bases, with 6 bases of the junction left unmatched. This CDR3 spans 13 amino acids. The germline V gene encodes CDR1 SGHNT and CDR2 YYREEE (reference sequence). The CDR3 DNA follows: TGTGCCACCCTGGACAGGGAAAATGAAAAACTGTTTTTT. Residues: CATLDRENEKLFF.

The genes are TRBV2 and TRBJ2-3, with 8 bases identical to TRBD2. Germline V gene data show CDR1 as SNHLY and CDR2 as FYNNEI. After removal of 7 bases from V and 1 base from J, the junction contained 4 bases not matched to a gene. The CDR3 contains 14 residues. CDR3 loop: CASKETSGTDTQYF. The CDR3 DNA reads TGTGCCAGCAAGGAGACTAGCGGCACAGATACGCAGTATTTT.

Points on this clone: Other DNA variants within this sample encode the same CDR3. DNA of the CDR3: TGTGCCAGCAGGCCCAGGGGCGGTTTTAGCAATCAGCCCCAGCATTTT. This sequence encodes CASRPRGGFSNQPQHF. The genes are TRBV27 and TRBJ1-5, with D maybe TRBD1 (6 bases). The V and J ends lost 6 bases and 0 bases respectively, with 15 bases between them. The CDR3 consists of 16 residues. Germline CDR1 is MNHEY and CDR2 is SMNVEV (reference sequence).

This clone was observed a handful of times. V and J are TRBV2 and TRBJ1-2; D uncertain. CDR1 is SNHLY, CDR2 FYNNEI, per germline. This CDR3 is built from 14 residues. V lost 4 bases and J 5 bases, leaving 14 bases between the germline ends. CDR3 region: CASSGSQLGYGYTF. CDR3 nucleotide sequence: TGTGCCAGCAGTGGCAGCCAATTAGGGTATGGCTACACCTTC.

The chain uses TRBV27 and TRBJ1-4, with a possible D match to TRBD1 (6 bases). This CDR3 region has 14 residues. V lost 5 bases to trimming and J lost 4 bases, with 11 bases between them. Germline V gene sequence: CDR1 MNHEY, CDR2 SMNVEV (reference sequence). CDR3 bases: TGTGCCAGCAGTCCGGACAGAGTTAATGAAAAACTGTTTTTT. Protein: CASSPDRVNEKLFF.

The chain couples TRBV5-1 to TRBJ2-7, with TRBD2 matching over 10 bases. V was clipped by 4 bases and J by 6 bases; unmatched bases: 13. The CDR3 totals 16 residues. CDR1 and CDR2 from the germline V gene are SGHRS and YFSETQ. In DNA, the CDR3 is TGCGCCAGCAGCCCGGGGCTAGCGGGAGACTGGGGCGAGCAGTACTTC. This codes for CASSPGLAGDWGEQYF.

The chain employs TRBV7-9 and TRBJ1-4; D remains unclear. Per the germline V gene, CDR1 is SEHNR and CDR2 is FQNEAQ (reference sequence). The V and J ends lost 4 bases and 4 bases respectively, with 10 bases between them. This CDR3 has 14 amino acids. Here the CDR3 reads CASSSPEVNEKLFF. The CDR3 DNA reads TGTGCCAGCAGCTCCCCGGAAGTTAATGAAAAACTGTTTTTT.

J is TRBJ2-7 and V is TRBV7-3; 10 bases line up with TRBD1. This CDR3 has 13 residues. The trim removed 5 bases at V and 5 bases at J, leaving 3 bases unmatched. Germline lookup yields CDR1 SGHTA and CDR2 FQGTGA. Here the CDR3 reads CASSRDRGHEQYF. CDR3 sequence (DNA): TGTGCCAGCAGCCGGGACAGGGGCCACGAGCAGTACTTC. The full variable domain, completed using reference TRBV7-3 and TRBJ2-7, is GAGVSQTPSNKVTEKGKYVELRCDPISGHTALYWYRQSLGQGPEFLIYFQGTGAADDSGLPNDRFFAVRPEGSVSTLKIQRTERGDSAVYLCASSRDRGHEQYFGPGTRLTVT.

Only one count was recorded for this clone. The chain recombines TRBV12-3 or TRBV12-4 with TRBJ2-1; TRBD1 matches 10 bases. J was trimmed by 15 bases and V by 1 base; bases with no gene match: 3. The length of the CDR3 is 12 residues. The CDR3 DNA is TGTGCCAGCAGTTTAGGATGGACAGGGGGGTTCTTC. This sequence encodes CASSLGWTGGFF.

The chain is built from TRBV6-5 and TRBJ1-2; D gene ambiguous. Germline CDR1 MNHEY, CDR2 SVGAGI. V lost 0 bases and J lost 5, with 10 bases in between. The CDR3 is made up of 14 amino acids. CDR3 loop: CASSYSTRRYGYTF. CDR3 in DNA: TGTGCCAGCAGTTACTCGACCAGGAGATATGGCTACACCTTC.

The chain couples TRBV3-1 (or the pseudogene TRBV3-2) to TRBJ2-7; 7 bases line up with TRBD2. The CDR3 is 15 residues long. Germline CDR1 LGHDT, CDR2 YNNKEL (reference sequence). J gave up 4 bases and V 3 bases, and 9 bases lay outside the gene matches. This CDR3 is CASSQADGRSYEQYF. In DNA form, the CDR3 reads TGTGCCAGCAGCCAGGCGGACGGGAGGAGTTACGAGCAGTACTTC.

The V call is TRBV4-2, the J call TRBJ1-6; D not certain. Deletions cut 0 bases from V and 7 bases from J, with 10 bases between. This CDR3 has 15 amino acids. Germline V gene data show CDR1 as LGHNA and CDR2 as YNFKEQ. CDR3 sequence: CASSQDLGRNSPLHF. The CDR3 nucleotides read TGTGCCAGCAGCCAAGATTTAGGCCGAAATTCACCCCTCCACTTT.

The chain recombines TRBV3-1 (or the pseudogene TRBV3-2) with TRBJ1-1, with D unclear. The germline V and J ends were trimmed by 6 bases and 1 base, with 21 bases remaining between them. The CDR3 sequence is 17 residues long. Germline V lookup: CDR1 LGHDT, CDR2 YNNKEL (reference sequence). CDR3 in amino acids: CASSPKDQAWPNTEAFF. The DNA for the CDR3 is TGTGCCAGCAGTCCAAAGGACCAAGCTTGGCCGAACACTGAAGCTTTCTTT.

The chain has TRBV10-2 and TRBJ1-1, with no clear D. The CDR3 sequence is 13 residues long. V lost 7 bases to trimming and J lost 3 bases, with 12 bases between them. The V gene's germline CDR1 is WSHSY and CDR2 SAAADI. The CDR3: CASTRRWYTEAFF. The CDR3 nucleotides read TGCGCCAGCACAAGACGGTGGTACACTGAAGCTTTCTTT.

The chain joins TRBV30 to TRBJ2-3; D not resolved. The CDR3 has 13 amino acids. Germline V CDR1 and CDR2: GTSNPN, SVGIG (reference sequence). The V end was cut by 7 bases, the J end by 2 bases, with 13 bases between. CDR3 in amino acids: CASNPPDTDTQYF. The CDR3 DNA sequence: TGTGCCTCTAACCCGCCAGACACAGATACGCAGTATTTT.

The chain employs TRBV7-2 and TRBJ2-2; D is unresolved. Germline values: CDR1 SGHTA, CDR2 FQGNSA. The V and J ends lost 1 base and 0 bases respectively, with 9 bases between them. The CDR3 is made up of 16 amino acids. The CDR3 region is CASSLDNRANTGELFF. CDR3 DNA sequence: TGTGCCAGCAGCTTAGATAACAGAGCGAACACCGGGGAGCTGTTTTTT.

Here the CDR3 reads CAISRQAASHTDTQYF. The CDR3 bases are TGTGCCATCAGCAGACAGGCCGCATCCCACACAGATACGCAGTATTTT. This chain connects TRBV10-3 to TRBJ2-3; D possibly corresponds to TRBD1 (6 bases). CDR1 ENHRY and CDR2 SYGVKD come from the germline V gene. This CDR3 has 16 amino acids. Trimming pared 6 bases from V and 2 bases from J, leaving 18 bases between.

This chain uses TRBV14 with TRBJ2-4, with 8 bases aligning to TRBD1. The CDR3 is made up of 17 amino acids. With 0 bases clipped from V and 3 bases from J, the junction kept 7 bases outside the gene matches. The V gene's germline CDR1 is SGHDN and CDR2 FVKESK. Written as DNA, the CDR3 is TGTGCCAGCAGCCAAGACCCCGGGACAGGACGCAAAAACATTCAGTACTTC. Amino acids: CASSQDPGTGRKNIQYF.

This chain uses TRBV5-6 with TRBJ1-4; D uncertain. Germline lookup yields CDR1 SGHDT and CDR2 YYEEEE. This CDR3 comprises 15 residues. V was pared by 0 bases and J by 2 bases, with 8 bases between. CDR3 residues: CASSLGRATNEKLFF. CDR3 coding DNA: TGTGCCAGCAGCTTGGGACGGGCCACTAATGAAAAACTGTTTTTT.

The CDR3 protein is CASNWDRGGGEAFF. CDR3 in DNA: TGTGCCAGTAACTGGGACAGGGGAGGCGGTGAAGCTTTCTTT. V and J are TRBV19 and TRBJ1-1; TRBD1 matches 10 bases. CDR3 length: 14 residues. V was pared by 7 bases and J by 7 bases, with 9 bases of the junction left unmatched. Per germline, CDR1 LNHDA and CDR2 SQIVND (reference sequence).